This T cell receptor (beta chain) was recovered during a study of blood T cell repertoires in COVID-19. Germline lookup yields CDR1 SGHTA and CDR2 FQGNSA. This CDR3 contains 18 residues. J was trimmed by 6 bases and V by 2 bases; bases with no gene match: 13. The protocol was immunoSEQ multiplex PCR, while the TCRdb copy is restricted to in-frame clones and leaves out a portion. The sample carries 250,000 to 300,000 clones, around 90% recorded once. The TCR was taken from a woman aged 45-59 years who had recovered from COVID-19. Sequencing was done on a sample of peripheral blood. V usage is TRBV7-2 and J usage is TRBJ2-7; the match to TRBD2 covers 13 bases. CDR3 region: CASSLLGVLAGGPREQYF. The CDR3 DNA follows: TGTGCCAGCAGCTTATTAGGGGTACTAGCGGGGGGGCCGCGCGAGCAGTACTTC. The variable domain in full, with the rest retrieved from reference TRBV7-2 and TRBJ2-7, is GAGVSQSPSNKVTEKGKDVELRCDPISGHTALYWYRQSLGQGLEFLIYFQGNSAPDKSGLPSDRFSAERTGGSVSTLTIQRTQQEDSAVYLCASSLLGVLAGGPREQYFGPGTRLTVT.